This entry concerns a single TCR beta chain. The CDR3 contains 12 residues. Germline V gene lookup returns CDR1 MDHEN and CDR2 SYDVKM. These data are taken from a study of T cells in tuberculosis. Findings and caveats of the study: T cells binding CD1B-GMM tetramer weakly possibly escaped the sort.

After thawing and overnight rest, PBMC were stained with GMM-loaded CD1B tetramer, viability dye and anti-CD3 for sorting. C32 glucose monomycolate from Rhodococcus equi was loaded onto the CD1B tetramers. Repertoires were generated with immunoSEQ multiplex PCR, while TCRdb's copy carries only in-frame clones and drops some. The sample shows some 90,000 clones, approximately 91% of them seen only once. Sequenced input: CD1b-GMM tetramer-negative cells sorted from PBMCs. The clonotype originates from an adult woman with latent tuberculosis. This chain joins TRBV28 and TRBJ2-2; TRBD1 is a possible D gene (6 bases). CDR3 protein: CDLGHAWGELFF. In DNA form, the CDR3 reads TGTGACTTGGGACACGCATGGGGGGAGCTGTTTTTT.